The 9 T cell receptor beta chains presented below share a single source sample, sequenced in a study of blood T cell repertoires in COVID-19. Assay: immunoSEQ multiplex PCR; the TCRdb copy retains only in-frame clones and omits some. Here the sample spans about 220,000 clones, over 70% being singletons. The specimen was peripheral blood. These receptors all stem from a woman in her seventies with acute or convalescent COVID-19.

V and J are TRBV10-1 and TRBJ2-3; D call uncertain. The CDR3 sequence is 17 residues long. V was clipped by 3 bases and J by 0 bases, with 16 bases between them. CDR1 is WNHNN, CDR2 SYGVQD, per germline (reference sequence). For the CDR3, the DNA is TGCGCCAGCAGTGACTCCTCGGCCAGGCCTAGCACAGATACGCAGTATTTT. This gives the protein CASSDSSARPSTDTQYF.

The chain is built from TRBV5-1 and TRBJ2-5, with TRBD1 matching 9 bases. CDR3 length: 18 residues. Germline assignment: CDR1 SGHRS and CDR2 YFSETQ. V was clipped by 0 bases and J by 2 bases; unmatched bases: 11. The CDR3 nucleotides are TGCGCCAGCAGCTTGGGACAGGGGGTTGGCCTTAATCAAGAGACCCAGTACTTC. Encoded protein: CASSLGQGVGLNQETQYF.

The chain uses TRBV3-1 (or the pseudogene TRBV3-2) and TRBJ2-5; 8 nucleotides line up with TRBD1. This CDR3 contains 15 residues. CDR1 and CDR2 (germline): LGHDT, YNNKEL (reference sequence). The trim removed 3 bases at V and 7 bases at J, leaving 10 bases unmatched. CDR3: CASSQTDRVGGTQYF. Written as DNA, the CDR3 is TGTGCCAGCAGCCAGACGGACAGGGTCGGTGGGACCCAGTACTTC.

V usage is TRBV2 and J usage is TRBJ1-1; tentatively, D is TRBD1 (5 bases). With 6 bases removed from V and 1 base from J, the gap between germline ends came to 15 bases. The CDR3 sequence is 15 residues long. CDR1 and CDR2 from the germline V gene are SNHLY and FYNNEI. CDR3 sequence (DNA): TGTGCCAGCAGGGCGGGGGTTCGGACGAACACTGAAGCTTTCTTT. It specifies CASRAGVRTNTEAFF.

The chain combines TRBV10-3 with TRBJ1-1; 10 bases are a match to TRBD1. Trimming at V came to 6 bases and at J to 4 bases, leaving 11 bases not matched to a gene. Germline V gene data show CDR1 as ENHRY and CDR2 as SYGVKD. The CDR3 has 16 amino acids. The CDR3 is CAIRRSRDRGTTEAFF. The CDR3 nucleotides are TGTGCCATCAGGAGAAGTCGGGACAGGGGAACCACTGAAGCTTTCTTT.

There are a few counts of this clone. The CDR3 is CASRPRSSYNEQFF. Written as DNA, the CDR3 is TGTGCCAGCCGCCCACGTAGCTCCTACAATGAGCAGTTCTTC. The genes are TRBV2 and TRBJ2-1; D is ambiguous. This CDR3 is 14 amino acids long. Trimming shortened V by 8 bases and J by 0 bases, and 11 bases separated the two germline ends. Germline V gene lookup returns CDR1 SNHLY and CDR2 FYNNEI.

The CDR3: CAWEGGTTEAFF. The CDR3 DNA reads as TGTGCCTGGGAGGGAGGGACCACTGAAGCTTTCTTT. V is TRBV30 and J is TRBJ1-1; possibly TRBD1 for D (5 bases). V shed 5 bases and J shed 4 bases, with 11 bases lying between them. This CDR3 is 12 amino acids long. Germline loops: CDR1 GTSNPN, CDR2 SVGIG (reference sequence).

The rearrangement joins TRBV12-3 or TRBV12-4 to TRBJ2-2; no definite D call. The CDR3 is 13 amino acids. Deletions cut 8 bases from V and 0 bases from J, with 7 bases between. CDR3: CASQHTNTGELFF. The CDR3 DNA sequence: TGTGCCAGCCAACATACGAACACCGGGGAGCTGTTTTTT.

This sequence joins TRBV2 and TRBJ2-3, with a weak D call TRBD1 (6 bases). Germline-derived CDR1 and CDR2 are SNHLY and FYNNEI. Trimming took 1 base from V and 4 from J, leaving 12 bases between them. The CDR3 spans 15 residues. This CDR3 reads CASSEGGHTADTQYF. The CDR3 nucleotides are TGTGCCAGCAGTGAAGGGGGGCACACGGCAGATACGCAGTATTTT. The whole variable domain, remainder taken from reference TRBV2 and TRBJ2-3, is EPEVTQTPSHQVTQMGQEVILRCVPISNHLYFYWYRQILGQKVEFLVSFYNNEISEKSEIFDDQFSVERPDGSNFTLKIRSTKLEDSAMYFCASSEGGHTADTQYFGPGTRLTVL.